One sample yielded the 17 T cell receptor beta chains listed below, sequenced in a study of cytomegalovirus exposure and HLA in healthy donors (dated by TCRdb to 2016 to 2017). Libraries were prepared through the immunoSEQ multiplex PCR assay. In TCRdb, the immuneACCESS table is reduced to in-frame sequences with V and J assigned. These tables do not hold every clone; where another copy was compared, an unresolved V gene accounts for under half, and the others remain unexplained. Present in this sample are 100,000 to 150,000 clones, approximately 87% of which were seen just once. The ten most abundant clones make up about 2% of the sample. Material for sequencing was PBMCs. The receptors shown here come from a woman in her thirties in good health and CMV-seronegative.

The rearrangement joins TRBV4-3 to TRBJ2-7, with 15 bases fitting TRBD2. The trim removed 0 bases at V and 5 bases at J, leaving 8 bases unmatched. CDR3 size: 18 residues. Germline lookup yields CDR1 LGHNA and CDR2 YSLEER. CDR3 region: CASSQDRTSGGDYDEQYF. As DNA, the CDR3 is TGCGCCAGCAGCCAAGACCGGACTAGCGGGGGGGACTATGACGAGCAGTACTTC.

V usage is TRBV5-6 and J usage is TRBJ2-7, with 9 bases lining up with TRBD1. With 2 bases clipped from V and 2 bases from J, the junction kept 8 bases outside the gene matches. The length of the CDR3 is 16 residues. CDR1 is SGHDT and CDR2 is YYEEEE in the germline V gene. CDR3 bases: TGTGCCAGCAGCTTAGGCCCCGGACAGGGGACCTACGAGCAGTACTTC. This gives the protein CASSLGPGQGTYEQYF.

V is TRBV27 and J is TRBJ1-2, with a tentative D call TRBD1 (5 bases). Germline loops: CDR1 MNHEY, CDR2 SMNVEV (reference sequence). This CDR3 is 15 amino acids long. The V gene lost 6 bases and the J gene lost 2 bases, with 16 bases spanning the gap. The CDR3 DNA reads TGTGCCAGCAGCCCATCCCCAGGGTTGAACTATGGCTACACCTTC. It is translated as CASSPSPGLNYGYTF.

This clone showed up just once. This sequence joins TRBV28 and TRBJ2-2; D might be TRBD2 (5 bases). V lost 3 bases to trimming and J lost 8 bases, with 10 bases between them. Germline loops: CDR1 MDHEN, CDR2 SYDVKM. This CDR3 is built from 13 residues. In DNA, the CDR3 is TGTGCCAGCAGTTTGGACTTAGCGGGGGAGCTGTTTTTT. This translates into CASSLDLAGELFF.

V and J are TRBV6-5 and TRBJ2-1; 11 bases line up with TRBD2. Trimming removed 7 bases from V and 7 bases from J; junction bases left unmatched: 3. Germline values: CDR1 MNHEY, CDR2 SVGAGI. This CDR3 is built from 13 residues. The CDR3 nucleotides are TGTGCCAGCACGCTAGCGGGGGGAAATGAGCAGTTCTTC. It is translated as CASTLAGGNEQFF.

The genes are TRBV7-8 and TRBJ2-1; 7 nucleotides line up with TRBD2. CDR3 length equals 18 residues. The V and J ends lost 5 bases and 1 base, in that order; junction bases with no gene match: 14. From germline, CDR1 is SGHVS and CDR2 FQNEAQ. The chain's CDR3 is CASSQSRSGLSSYNEQFF. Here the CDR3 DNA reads TGTGCCAGCAGCCAAAGCCGTTCGGGACTAAGTTCCTACAATGAGCAGTTCTTC.

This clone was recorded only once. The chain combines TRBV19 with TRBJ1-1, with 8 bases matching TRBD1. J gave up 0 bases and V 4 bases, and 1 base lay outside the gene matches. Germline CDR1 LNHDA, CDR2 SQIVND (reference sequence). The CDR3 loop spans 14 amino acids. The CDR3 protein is CASSKTGVNTEAFF. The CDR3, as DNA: TGTGCCAGTAGTAAGACAGGGGTGAACACTGAAGCTTTCTTT. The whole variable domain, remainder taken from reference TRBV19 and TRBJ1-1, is DGGITQSPKYLFRKEGQNVTLSCEQNLNHDAMYWYRQDPGQGLRLIYYSQIVNDFQKGDIAEGYSVSREKKESFPLTVTSAQKNPTAFYLCASSKTGVNTEAFFGQGTRLTVV.

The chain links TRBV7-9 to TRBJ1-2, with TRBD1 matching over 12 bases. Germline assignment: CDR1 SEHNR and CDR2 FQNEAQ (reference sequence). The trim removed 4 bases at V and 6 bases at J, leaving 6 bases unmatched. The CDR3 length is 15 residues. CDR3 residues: CASSSTGTGGDGYTF. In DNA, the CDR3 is TGTGCCAGCAGCTCCACCGGGACAGGGGGCGATGGCTACACCTTC.

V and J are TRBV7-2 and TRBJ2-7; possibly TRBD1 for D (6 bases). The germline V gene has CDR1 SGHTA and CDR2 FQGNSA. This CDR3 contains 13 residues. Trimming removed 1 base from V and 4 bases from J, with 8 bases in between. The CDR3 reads CASSLGTEYEQYF. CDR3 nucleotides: TGTGCCAGCAGCTTAGGGACAGAGTACGAGCAGTACTTC.

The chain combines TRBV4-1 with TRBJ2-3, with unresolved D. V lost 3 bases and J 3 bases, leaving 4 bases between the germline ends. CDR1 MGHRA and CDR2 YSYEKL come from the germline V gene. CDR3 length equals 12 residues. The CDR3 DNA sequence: TGCGCCAGCAGCCATCCGACAGATACGCAGTATTTT. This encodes CASSHPTDTQYF.

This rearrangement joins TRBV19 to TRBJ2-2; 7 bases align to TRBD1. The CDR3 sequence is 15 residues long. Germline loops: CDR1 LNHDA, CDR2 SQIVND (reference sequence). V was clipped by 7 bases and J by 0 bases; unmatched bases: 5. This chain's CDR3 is CASTLQGTNTGELFF. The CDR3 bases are TGTGCCAGTACTCTACAGGGGACGAACACCGGGGAGCTGTTTTTT.

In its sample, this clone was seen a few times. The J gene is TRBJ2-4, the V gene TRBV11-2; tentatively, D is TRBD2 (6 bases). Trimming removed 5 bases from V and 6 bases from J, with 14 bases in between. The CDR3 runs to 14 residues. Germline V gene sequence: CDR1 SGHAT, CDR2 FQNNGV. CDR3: CASSLDGGRNIQYF. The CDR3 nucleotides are TGTGCCAGCAGCCTCGACGGGGGTAGAAACATTCAGTACTTC.

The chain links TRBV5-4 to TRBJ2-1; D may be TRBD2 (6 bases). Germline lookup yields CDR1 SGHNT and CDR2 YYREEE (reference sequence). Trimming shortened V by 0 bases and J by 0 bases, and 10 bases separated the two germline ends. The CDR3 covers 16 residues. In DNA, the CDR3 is TGTGCCAGCAGCTTGGATCGGGGGAGCTCCTACAATGAGCAGTTCTTC. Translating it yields CASSLDRGSSYNEQFF.

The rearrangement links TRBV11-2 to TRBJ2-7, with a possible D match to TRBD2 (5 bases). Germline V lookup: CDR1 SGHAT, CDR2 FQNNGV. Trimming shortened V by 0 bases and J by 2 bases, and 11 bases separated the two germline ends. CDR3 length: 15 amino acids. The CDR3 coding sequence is TGTGCCAGCAGCTTAGATTCAGCGGCCGCCTACGAGCAGTACTTC. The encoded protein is CASSLDSAAAYEQYF. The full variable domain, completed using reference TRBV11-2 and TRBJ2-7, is EAGVAQSPRYKIIEKRQSVAFWCNPISGHATLYWYQQILGQGPKLLIQFQNNGVVDDSQLPKDRFSAERLKGVDSTLKIQPAKLEDSAVYLCASSLDSAAAYEQYFGPGTRLTVT.

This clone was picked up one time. The CDR3 DNA reads TGTGCCAGCAGTGGGACAGGTTTTAGGTTTGGCTACACCTTC. This codes for CASSGTGFRFGYTF. The V call is TRBV28, the J call TRBJ1-2, with 8 bases that match TRBD1. There are 14 residues in the CDR3. Germline V CDR1 and CDR2: MDHEN, SYDVKM. J was trimmed by 7 bases and V by 5 bases; bases with no gene match: 9.

The CDR3 DNA is TGTGCCAGCAGCCAAGCCGAGGGCCGAGGACTGGGGAGACAAGAGACCCAGTACTTC. This gives the protein CASSQAEGRGLGRQETQYF. V and J are TRBV14 and TRBJ2-5; the D gene is possibly TRBD2 (5 bases). V was trimmed by 1 base and J by 2 bases, leaving 23 bases between them. CDR1 and CDR2 (germline): SGHDN, FVKESK. The CDR3 has 19 residues.

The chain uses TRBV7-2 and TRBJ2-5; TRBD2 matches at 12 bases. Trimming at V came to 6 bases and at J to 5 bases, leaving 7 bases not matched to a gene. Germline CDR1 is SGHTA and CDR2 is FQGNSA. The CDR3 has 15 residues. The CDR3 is CASRFRLAGVETQYF. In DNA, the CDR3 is TGTGCCAGCAGGTTTCGACTAGCGGGGGTTGAGACCCAGTACTTC.